This TCR beta chain was found in a study of cytomegalovirus exposure and HLA in healthy donors. As to this clone: Its antigen is as yet unknown.

Study findings and constraints: Listed as cytomegalovirus-associated were around 160 TCR beta chains. Diagnosis of cytomegalovirus status made by the classifier reportedly showed high specificity and sensitivity.

Method: immunoSEQ multiplex PCR; TCRdb's copy keeps in-frame clones and lacks some. The data show 100,000 to 150,000 clones, about 88% seen once. The sample comprised PBMCs. This receptor was taken from a woman aged 18-30 years in good health and CMV-seronegative.

The CDR3 sequence: CASSPQGATIYEQYF. The CDR3 DNA sequence: TGTGCCAGCAGCCCCCAGGGCGCAACAATTTACGAGCAGTACTTC. This sequence joins TRBV5-5 and TRBJ2-7; D may be TRBD1 (5 bases). The CDR3 runs 15 residues. The V gene's germline CDR1 is SGHKS and CDR2 YYEKEE (reference sequence). Trimming removed 4 bases from V and 4 bases from J, with 18 bases in between.